The 17 T cell receptor beta chains listed next were all sequenced from one sample in a study of T cell responses to AZD1222 COVID-19 vaccine. TCRdb's table, derived via immunoSEQ multiplex PCR, lists solely in-frame clones and lacks some. This repertoire shows 100,000 or so clones, 75% to 95% found once; its top ten account for 11%. Source: peripheral blood, taken 28 days after the second AZD1222 dose. The receptor source for this set is an adult who received the AZD1222 COVID-19 vaccine.

This chain joins TRBV7-6 and TRBJ2-7; D might be TRBD1 or TRBD2, each matching 5 bases. V lost 5 bases, J lost 2 bases, and 25 bases lay in between. The CDR3 covers 18 residues. Germline values: CDR1 SGHVS, CDR2 FNYEAQ. CDR3: CASSPLRGREIRTYEQYF. The CDR3 DNA reads as TGTGCCAGCAGCCCCTTACGGGGCAGGGAGATTAGGACCTACGAGCAGTACTTC.

The chain carries TRBV30 and TRBJ2-1; TRBD2 aligns across 11 bases. V shed 3 bases, J shed 6 bases, and the junction held 7 bases outside the gene matches. There are 15 residues in the CDR3. CDR1 is GTSNPN, CDR2 SVGIG, per germline (reference sequence). The CDR3 bases are TGTGCCTGGAGGTTGGGTAGCGGGAGGGGCAATGAGCAGTTCTTC. As protein: CAWRLGSGRGNEQFF.

The gene calls are TRBV2 and TRBJ1-1; D unresolved. V shed 5 bases and J shed 5 bases, with 9 bases lying between them. The CDR3 has 12 residues. From germline, CDR1 is SNHLY and CDR2 FYNNEI. The CDR3 is CASSRMSTEAFF. CDR3 DNA: TGTGCCAGCAGTAGAATGAGTACTGAAGCTTTCTTT.

This clone was detected only once. The chain has TRBV5-4 and TRBJ1-2, with 9 bases fitting TRBD1. CDR1 is SGHNT, CDR2 YYREEE, per germline (reference sequence). This CDR3 is 16 amino acids long. J gave up 2 bases and V 3 bases, and 8 bases lay outside the gene matches. CDR3 protein: CASSSGTGRLNYGYTF. Written as DNA, the CDR3 is TGTGCCAGCAGCTCTGGGACAGGGAGGCTAAACTATGGCTACACCTTC.

This chain uses TRBV28 with TRBJ2-7, with D maybe TRBD1 (6 bases). CDR3 length equals 15 residues. The V gene lost 6 bases and the J gene lost 5 bases, with 20 bases spanning the gap. Germline V CDR1 and CDR2: MDHEN, SYDVKM. The CDR3 reads CASSSRGLPEDEQYF. CDR3 bases: TGTGCCAGCAGCTCCAGGGGCCTTCCGGAGGACGAGCAGTACTTC. Complete variable domain (other parts from reference TRBV28 and TRBJ2-7): DVKVTQSSRYLVKRTGEKVFLECVQDMDHENMFWYRQDPGLGLRLIYFSYDVKMKEKGDIPEGYSVSREKKERFSLILESASTNQTSMYLCASSSRGLPEDEQYFGPGTRLTVT.

The chain recombines TRBV28 with TRBJ2-5; TRBD1 matches at 9 bases. V was clipped by 6 bases and J by 5 bases; unmatched bases: 4. Per germline, CDR1 MDHEN and CDR2 SYDVKM. CDR3 length: 13 amino acids. CDR3 region: CASRRTGDETQYF. The CDR3 DNA reads as TGTGCCAGCAGGCGGACAGGGGACGAGACCCAGTACTTC.

The V call is TRBV2, the J call TRBJ2-3, with 9 bases aligning to TRBD2. The CDR3 extends over 17 amino acids. Germline assignment: CDR1 SNHLY and CDR2 FYNNEI. The V and J ends lost 6 bases and 3 bases, in that order; junction bases with no gene match: 13. The CDR3: CASRIALAGVHTDTQYF. In nucleotides, the CDR3 is TGTGCCAGCAGGATTGCTTTAGCGGGAGTTCATACAGATACGCAGTATTTT.

The chain couples TRBV18 to TRBJ1-1; D remains ambiguous. With 8 bases removed from V and 4 bases from J, the gap between germline ends came to 14 bases. There are 13 residues in the CDR3. Looked up from germline, CDR1 is KGHSH and CDR2 is LQKENI. The CDR3 reads CASAYTGGTEAFF. CDR3 nucleotide sequence: TGTGCCAGCGCCTATACCGGCGGCACTGAAGCTTTCTTT.

In its sample, this clone was seen a few times. V gene TRBV27 combines with J gene TRBJ1-4, with TRBD1 matching 7 bases. This CDR3 region has 15 residues. V dropped 7 bases and J dropped 5; count of bases not matched to a gene: 10. CDR1 is MNHEY, CDR2 SMNVEV, per germline (reference sequence). CDR3 coding DNA: TGTGCCAGCACCGACCTGTCCAGGGGGAATGAAAAACTGTTTTTT. Amino acid sequence: CASTDLSRGNEKLFF.

This chain joins TRBV12-3 or TRBV12-4 and TRBJ1-1, with a possible D match to TRBD1 (5 bases). Trimming removed 4 bases from V and 7 bases from J, with 10 bases in between. The CDR3 consists of 12 residues. The CDR3 DNA reads as TGTGCCAGCAGTTACCGGGACCATGAAGCTTTCTTT. Translation gives CASSYRDHEAFF.

J is TRBJ2-2 and V is TRBV5-6; 7 nucleotides match TRBD2. The V and J ends lost 0 bases and 6 bases, in that order; junction bases with no gene match: 5. The CDR3 has 15 amino acids. Germline V gene lookup returns CDR1 SGHDT and CDR2 YYEEEE. CDR3 loop: CASSLAGGLAGELFF. CDR3 coding DNA: TGTGCCAGCAGCTTGGCGGGAGGATTGGCCGGGGAGCTGTTTTTT.

This clone is a singleton in its sample. A junction boundary mismatches the germline segment, possibly from a read error. The chain recombines TRBV2 with TRBJ1-2; D possibly corresponds to TRBD1 (5 bases). The CDR3 is 14 amino acids. Germline CDR1 and CDR2: SNHLY and FYNNEI. The CDR3 coding sequence is TGTGCCAGCAGTCAAGCGGCGAGGGGCTATGGCTACACCTTC. Translating gives CASSQAARGYGYTF.

V is TRBV5-6 and J is TRBJ1-5; D unclear. This CDR3 comprises 16 residues. Germline V gene sequence: CDR1 SGHDT, CDR2 YYEEEE. Trimming removed 4 bases from V and 3 bases from J, with 17 bases in between. CDR3 sequence (DNA): TGTGCCAGCAGCGACCGGGGAGGACGGTACAATCAGCCCCAGCATTTT. Protein product: CASSDRGGRYNQPQHF. Looking up the rest from reference TRBV5-6 and TRBJ1-5 gives the full variable domain: DAGVTQSPTHLIKTRGQQVTLRCSPKSGHDTVSWYQQALGQGPQFIFQYYEEEERQRGNFPDRFSGHQFPNYSSELNVNALLLGDSALYLCASSDRGGRYNQPQHFGDGTRLSIL.

The chain uses TRBV5-4 and TRBJ2-3, with 12 bases identical to TRBD2. Unmatched junction bases numbered 4, after V lost 4 bases and J lost 1 base. The CDR3 is 16 residues long. Germline V CDR1 and CDR2: SGHNT, YYREEE (reference sequence). CDR3 bases: TGTGCCAGCAGCGTAGGACTAGCGGGGCGCACAGATACGCAGTATTTT. It yields the protein CASSVGLAGRTDTQYF. Supplemented by reference TRBV5-4 and TRBJ2-3, the full variable domain reads ETGVTQSPTHLIKTRGQQVTLRCSSQSGHNTVSWYQQALGQGPQFIFQYYREEENGRGNFPPRFSGLQFPNYSSELNVNALELDDSALYLCASSVGLAGRTDTQYFGPGTRLTVL.

This rearrangement joins TRBV4-2 to TRBJ1-3, with D uncertain. This CDR3 has 15 residues. Trimming took off 0 bases at V and 3 bases at J, with 9 bases between the two ends. CDR1 LGHNA and CDR2 YNFKEQ come from the germline V gene. In DNA form, the CDR3 reads TGTGCCAGCAGCCAAGATCCGGATTTTGGAAACACCATATATTTT. Translating gives CASSQDPDFGNTIYF.

V and J are TRBV25-1 and TRBJ2-6; the D is unclear. This CDR3 has 15 amino acids. V was trimmed by 3 bases and J by 2 bases, leaving 8 bases between them. The germline V gene encodes CDR1 MGHDK and CDR2 SYGVNS. The CDR3 DNA follows: TGTGCCAGCAGTGATTCAGGCCCTGGGGCCAACGTCCTGACTTTC. It yields the protein CASSDSGPGANVLTF.

V and J are TRBV30 and TRBJ2-3; 14 bases are shared with TRBD2. Germline V gene sequence: CDR1 GTSNPN, CDR2 SVGIG (reference sequence). J lost 4 bases, V lost 8 bases, and 2 bases had no gene match. There are 13 residues in the CDR3. CDR3 region: CAGTSGSPDTQYF. The CDR3 coding sequence is TGTGCCGGGACTAGCGGGAGCCCAGATACGCAGTATTTT.